These 12 T cell receptor beta chains came from one sample sequenced in a study of blood T cell repertoires in COVID-19. The protocol was immunoSEQ multiplex PCR, while the TCRdb copy is restricted to in-frame clones and leaves out a portion. The table lists a few hundred thousand clones, about nine tenths of them singletons. Sequenced sample: PBMCs or T cells enriched from blood (not recorded which). These receptor sequences come from a woman in her forties with acute COVID-19.

The J gene is TRBJ2-3, the V gene TRBV2; 10 nucleotides agree with TRBD2. The CDR3 runs 16 residues. J was trimmed by 4 bases and V by 4 bases; bases with no gene match: 8. Germline values: CDR1 SNHLY, CDR2 FYNNEI. The CDR3 DNA reads TGTGCCAGCAGTGGCTCCCTAGCGGGAGCGCCAGATACGCAGTATTTT. Translating gives CASSGSLAGAPDTQYF. The entire variable domain, with the rest obtained from reference TRBV2 and TRBJ2-3, is as follows: EPEVTQTPSHQVTQMGQEVILRCVPISNHLYFYWYRQILGQKVEFLVSFYNNEISEKSEIFDDQFSVERPDGSNFTLKIRSTKLEDSAMYFCASSGSLAGAPDTQYFGPGTRLTVL.

This rearrangement joins TRBV16 to TRBJ2-3; 7 nucleotides match TRBD2. The CDR3 runs to 13 residues. Trimming at V came to 0 bases and at J to 10 bases, leaving 4 bases not matched to a gene. CDR1 and CDR2 from the germline V gene are KGHSY and FQNENV. CDR3 DNA: TGTGCCAGCAGCCAATCGAGCCGGGGGGCGCAGTATTTT. Its translation: CASSQSSRGAQYF.

This rearrangement joins TRBV6-5 to TRBJ1-2; tentative D call: TRBD1 (5 bases). Trimming took 6 bases from V and 0 from J, leaving 11 bases between them. Germline V gene lookup returns CDR1 MNHEY and CDR2 SVGAGI. The CDR3 length is 14 residues. Written as DNA, the CDR3 is TGTGCCAGCAGCCCAGGGTATTCTAACTATGGCTACACCTTC. It yields the protein CASSPGYSNYGYTF.

This clone was picked up a small number of times. This chain connects TRBV4-1 to TRBJ1-1; no firm D call. Germline V gene data show CDR1 as MGHRA and CDR2 as YSYEKL. CDR3 size: 14 residues. V dropped 3 bases and J dropped 2 bases, with 10 bases sitting between them. The CDR3 coding sequence is TGCGCCAGCAGCCACTCGAACTTTAACACTGAAGCTTTCTTT. Protein product: CASSHSNFNTEAFF.

This chain uses TRBV10-2 with TRBJ1-4, with 11 positions matching TRBD1. The V segment lost 4 bases and the J segment 8 bases; nucleotides outside the gene matches: 6. From germline, CDR1 is WSHSY and CDR2 SAAADI. CDR3 length: 15 residues. The CDR3 region is CASSGADRGREKLFF. The CDR3 coding sequence is TGCGCCAGCAGTGGAGCGGACAGGGGGCGCGAAAAACTGTTTTTT.

V and J are TRBV5-8 and TRBJ2-7; D is perhaps TRBD1 (5 bases). With 1 base removed from V and 6 bases from J, the gap between germline ends came to 14 bases. The CDR3 is 14 residues long. Germline lookup yields CDR1 SGHTS and CDR2 YDEGEE. The CDR3 region has the DNA TGTGCCAGCAGCTTGTCTGACAGTTCGGGCGAGCAGTACGTC. Residues: CASSLSDSSGEQYV.

The gene calls are TRBV28 and TRBJ1-5, with 8 positions matching TRBD1. Germline V gene lookup returns CDR1 MDHEN and CDR2 SYDVKM. J was trimmed by 6 bases and V by 8 bases; bases with no gene match: 9. The length of the CDR3 is 14 residues. CDR3 bases: TGTGCCAGCGGCTCTTCAGGGGGCACTCAGCCCCAGCATTTT. Protein: CASGSSGGTQPQHF.

The chain uses TRBV15 and TRBJ2-1; no firm D call. The germline gives CDR1 LNHNV, CDR2 YYDKDF (reference sequence). The V and J ends lost 6 bases and 4 bases respectively, with 7 bases between them. This CDR3 region has 12 residues. CDR3 region: CATSGSYNEQFF. The CDR3 bases are TGTGCCACCAGTGGCAGTTACAATGAGCAGTTCTTC.

The rearrangement uses TRBV28 and TRBJ1-1; 8 positions agree with TRBD1. The CDR3 is 13 residues long. CDR1 and CDR2 (germline): MDHEN, SYDVKM. Unmatched junction bases numbered 3, after V lost 2 bases and J lost 7 bases. CDR3 DNA: TGTGCCAGCAGTTTAGGACAGGGCCGTGAAGCTTTCTTT. Translated, it gives CASSLGQGREAFF.

CDR3 nucleotides: TGTGCCAGCAGCTTAGGGGCTAGCTGGGGAGAGACCCAGTACTTC. Translated: CASSLGASWGETQYF. The V gene is TRBV7-2, the J gene TRBJ2-5; tentatively, D is TRBD2 (5 bases). CDR3 length: 15 amino acids. The V end was cut by 1 base, the J end by 4 bases, with 13 bases between. Per germline, CDR1 SGHTA and CDR2 FQGNSA.

The gene calls are TRBV6-5 and TRBJ1-3; D remains unclear. CDR1 MNHEY and CDR2 SVGAGI come from the germline V gene. The CDR3 has 15 amino acids. V was shortened by 6 bases and J by 2 bases, with 14 bases between the two germline ends. As DNA, the CDR3 is TGTGCCAGCAGGGGTGCGGGGTCAACTGGAAACACCATATATTTT. Its protein is CASRGAGSTGNTIYF.

In its sample, this clone was seen a few times. The chain joins TRBV3-1 (or the pseudogene TRBV3-2) to TRBJ1-2, with D unclear. Germline V gene lookup returns CDR1 LGHDT and CDR2 YNNKEL (reference sequence). V shed 0 bases and J shed 4 bases, with 12 bases lying between them. The CDR3 is made up of 15 amino acids. DNA of the CDR3: TGTGCCAGCAGCCAAGATACCCACGGAGTCTATGGCTACACCTTC. As protein: CASSQDTHGVYGYTF.